Sequencing of this T cell receptor (beta chain) was carried out in a study of cytomegalovirus exposure and HLA in healthy donors. Some clones are missing from TCRdb's copy, which holds only in-frame ones; the method was immunoSEQ multiplex PCR. This sample yields a few hundred thousand clones, of which roughly 84% are seen a single time; around 12% belongs to the top ten. CDR1 and CDR2 (germline): GTSNPN, SVGIG (reference sequence). This CDR3 is 11 amino acids long. V was shortened by 4 bases and J by 7 bases, with 8 bases between the two germline ends. The V gene is TRBV30, the J gene TRBJ2-1, with D uncertain. What was sequenced was PBMCs. This clonotype was sampled from a man aged 18 to 35 in good health and CMV-seropositive. The CDR3 spells CAWTWGNEQFF. CDR3 bases: TGTGCCTGGACCTGGGGAAATGAGCAGTTCTTC.